This TCR beta chain was captured by sequencing in a study of identical twins. Study findings and constraints: The authors noted that invariant MAIT and iNKT cells could partly confound zero-insertion analyses.

As to this clonotype: The antigen remains unidentified.

TCRdb used MiXCR to reprocess the 5' RACE reads, holding one entry per CDR3 protein. The sample shows around 480,000 distinct CDR3 sequences, 12% to 15% of them seen only once. Germline V gene sequence: CDR1 SGHRS, CDR2 YFSETQ. The CDR3 covers 15 residues. After removal of 1 base from V and 2 bases from J, the junction contained 6 bases not matched to a gene. These sequences were also reported in another study, on yellow fever vaccine responses in identical twins.

This chain uses TRBV5-1 with TRBJ2-7; TRBD1 agrees at 7 bases. Sequencing input: CD4+ T cells sorted from blood. The origin of this receptor is a woman aged 18-30 years in good health. CDR3 sequence reads: CASSLSGGKTYEQYF. The CDR3 coding sequence is TGCGCCAGCAGCTTGTCAGGGGGAAAGACCTACGAGCAGTACTTC.